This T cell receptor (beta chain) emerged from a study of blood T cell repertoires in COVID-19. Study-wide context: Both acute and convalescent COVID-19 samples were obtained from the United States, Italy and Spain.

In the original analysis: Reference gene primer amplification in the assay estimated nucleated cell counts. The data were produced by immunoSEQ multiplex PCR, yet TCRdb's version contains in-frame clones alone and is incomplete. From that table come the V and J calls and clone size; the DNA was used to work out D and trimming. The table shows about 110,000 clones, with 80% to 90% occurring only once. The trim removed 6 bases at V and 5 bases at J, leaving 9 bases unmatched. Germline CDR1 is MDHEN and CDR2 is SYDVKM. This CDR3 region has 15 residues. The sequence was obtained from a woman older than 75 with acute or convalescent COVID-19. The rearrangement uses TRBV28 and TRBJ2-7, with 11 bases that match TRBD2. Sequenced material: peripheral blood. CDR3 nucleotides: TGTGCCAGCAGACCGAGACTAGCGGGATTGGACGAGCAGTACTTC. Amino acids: CASRPRLAGLDEQYF.